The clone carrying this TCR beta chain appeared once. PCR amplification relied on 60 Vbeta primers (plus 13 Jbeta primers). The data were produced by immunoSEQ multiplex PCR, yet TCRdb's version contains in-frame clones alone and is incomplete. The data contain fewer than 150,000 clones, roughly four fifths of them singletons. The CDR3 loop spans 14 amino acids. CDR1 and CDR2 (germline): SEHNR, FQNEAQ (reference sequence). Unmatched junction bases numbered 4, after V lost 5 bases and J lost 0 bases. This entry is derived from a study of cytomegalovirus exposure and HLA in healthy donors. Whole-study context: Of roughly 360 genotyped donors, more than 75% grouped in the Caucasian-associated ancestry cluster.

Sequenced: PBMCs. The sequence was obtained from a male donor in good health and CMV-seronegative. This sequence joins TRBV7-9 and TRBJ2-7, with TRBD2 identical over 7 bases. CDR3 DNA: TGTGCCAGCAGCCACACTAGCGTCTCCTACGAGCAGTACTTC. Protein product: CASSHTSVSYEQYF.